What follows describes a single T cell receptor beta chain. Its specificity is unknown. The data originate from a study of OX40 agonist ivuxolimab in advanced cancers. About the study: Two patients with cutaneous melanoma and one with hepatocellular carcinoma, three in total, showed partial responses. Study-wide points: There were, on average, more expanded clones in CD8+ T cells than in CD4+. There was clonal expansion of CD4+ and CD8+ blood T cells by week 6 at 0.1 to 3.0 mg/kg.

Germline V gives CDR1 SNHLY, CDR2 FYNNEI. V was cut by 7 bases and J by 7 bases, with 11 bases left in between. The CDR3 length is 11 residues. Clones were sequenced by immunoSEQ multiplex PCR, and TCRdb holds only the in-frame ones, with some missing. The sample contains roughly 76,000 clones, roughly 80% of which appear only once. Blood samples were obtained at baseline, cycle 4 day 1, and cycle 7 day 1. The rearrangement links TRBV2 to TRBJ2-7, with D unclear. This sequence originates from an adult with an advanced solid tumor such as melanoma, head and neck, liver or kidney cancer. Sample: CD4+ or CD8+ T cells sorted from blood, taken in a trial of the OX40 agonist ivuxolimab. As DNA, the CDR3 is TGTGCCAGCATGTTTGTCCGGGAGCAGTACTTC. Protein: CASMFVREQYF.